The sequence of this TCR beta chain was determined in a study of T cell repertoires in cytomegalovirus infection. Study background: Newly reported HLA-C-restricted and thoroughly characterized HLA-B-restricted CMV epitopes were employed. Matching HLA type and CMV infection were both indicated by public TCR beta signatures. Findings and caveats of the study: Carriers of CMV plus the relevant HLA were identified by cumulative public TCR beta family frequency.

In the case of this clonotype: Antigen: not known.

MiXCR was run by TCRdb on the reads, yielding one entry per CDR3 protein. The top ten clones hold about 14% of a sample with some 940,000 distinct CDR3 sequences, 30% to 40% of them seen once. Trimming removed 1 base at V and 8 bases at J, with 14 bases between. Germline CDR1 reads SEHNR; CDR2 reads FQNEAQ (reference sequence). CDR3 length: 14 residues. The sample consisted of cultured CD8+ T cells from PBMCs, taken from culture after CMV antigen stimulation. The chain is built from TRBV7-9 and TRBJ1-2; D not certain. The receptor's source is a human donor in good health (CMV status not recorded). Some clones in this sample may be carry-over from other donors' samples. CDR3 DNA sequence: TGTGCCAGCAGCTTAGTGGCTACTCCCGAGGGCTACACCTTC. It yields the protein CASSLVATPEGYTF.